This TCR beta chain is from a study of shared clonotypes between healthy human individuals (dated by TCRdb to about 2020). Study-level background: The cohort comprised a couple of women and a few men aged 18 to 49 years. To estimate repertoire size and how much clonotypes are shared between individuals, the study performed deep sequencing of blood TCR repertoires from 4 to 6 healthy adults. To increase sequencing depth and limit assay-specific biases, TCR repertoire library preparation and sequencing were carried out by different laboratories using diverse techniques. Each donor's leukapheresis produced roughly between roughly 0.9 and 8.9 billion PBMCs. The research as a whole found: Based on pairwise subsampling, the degree of clonotype sharing among donors was expected to be affected by sequencing depth. Because the study included only a small number of donors, the genetic and exposure-history diversity represented was limited. Only blood was sampled, and tissue TCR repertoires likely differ from those in blood.

Donors were healthy HIV-negative adults with no recently reported acute infections or vaccinations. Every donor was a Caucasian adult residing in Nashville, Tennessee, USA. For unsorted samples, approximately 84 million PBMCs were counted, and genomic DNA was extracted using the QIAamp DNA Blood Mini kit. Blood was obtained by leukapheresis, after which PBMCs were separated by Ficoll-Histopaque density gradient centrifugation and cryopreserved in liquid nitrogen vapor phase. From the cysteine up to the phenylalanine, the CDR3 has a length of 18 residues. Left in the record is the CDR3 DNA by itself, 54 bases read in frame from the first base. V gives up 4 bases and J gives up 0 bases, and the segment between their germline ends measures 20 bases. From a lookup of the germline V gene, CDR1 and CDR2 are SNHLY and FYNNEI. Using the deep immunoSEQ assay, multiplex PCR amplified TCR CDR3 regions from genomic DNA. Extracted genomic DNA from each cell subset was distributed evenly across all wells of several immunoSEQ 96-well plates, and each plate was treated as a replicate. For unsorted PBMC, each replicate PCR was loaded with approximately 0.3 ug genomic DNA, equivalent to around 30,000 T cell genomes. Ten immunoSEQ deep assay plates were used to sequence unsorted PBMC genomic DNA. The purified libraries were quantified using a Qubit 3.0 fluorometer, sized with a Bioanalyzer 2100, and then quantified again using the KAPA Library Quantification kit. Each immunoSEQ 96-well plate was sequenced on its own single-read 150-cycle Illumina NextSeq 550 flow cell. As for the original processing: Because the immunoSEQ output included only junctional sequences and no quality scores, the filtering could not be the same as the filtering used for full-length reads. To assign V/J genes and CDR3, sequences were annotated using PyIR, a Python wrapper for IgBLAST v1.9, with IMGT germline references. Any read was removed if the V/J assignment was weak (E-value above 1e-6), the CDR3 was missing, or the read contained stop codons, out-of-frame junctions, or ambiguous translated residues. V3J clonotypes were defined as sequences sharing an identical inferred V gene, J gene, and CDR3 amino acid sequence. Percentage overlap between repertoires was computed as shared unique clonotypes divided by the size of the smaller repertoire. Repertoire richness was assessed with RTK rarefaction, the Chao1 estimator, and Recon v2.1 estimates of unobserved clonotypes. TCRdb re-hosts the immuneACCESS table, in-frame sequences only. Its copies lack some clones; in the studies checked, an unresolved V gene accounts for under half of them, and the cause for the rest is not known. The DNA was the basis for D and trimming; V, J and clone size are from that table. Here the sample has hundreds of thousands of clones; around 81% occur a single time. The ten largest account for about 12% of the sample.

A word on this clone: It has no known antigen specificity. No much larger clonotype is one base removed from it; base qualities were not supplied.

Sequencing input: PBMCs. The V and J genes are TRBV2 and TRBJ2-3; no D gene call is confident. This clonotype was sampled from a woman aged 40 to 55 in good health. Some clones in this sample may be carry-over from other donors' samples. The base sequence is TGTGCCAGCAGTGCTACTGTTAAGGGCCTGGTTAGCACAGATACGCAGTATTTT. Its coded protein is CASSATVKGLVSTDTQYF.